These T cell receptor beta chains were read from a single sample in a study of T-cell memory formation after mild COVID-19. TCRdb re-derived calls from the 5' RACE reads in MiXCR, one entry per CDR3 protein. The table has hundreds of thousands of distinct CDR3 sequences, roughly 18% seen once. The sample consisted of PBMCs or a T cell subset sorted from them (not recorded which). These receptors were collected from an adult woman who had mild COVID-19 (a few samples of this study predate the infection). Cell type and time point are not known. The CDR3 runs from the conserved cysteine through the conserved F or W. A D gene is named only where the DNA matches it firmly. Where a row states a size, it is once, few, many or the class of an expanded clone; other rows omit it.

d_call: .
j_call: TRBJ2-7
v_call: TRBV2
clone_size: few
cdr3_aa: CASSEADGNEQYF
cdr3_nt: TGTGCCAGCAGTGAAGCGGATGGGAACGAGCAGTACTTC

d_call: .
j_call: TRBJ2-1
v_call: TRBV7-9
clone_size: .
cdr3_aa: CASSPRSAEEQFF
cdr3_nt: TGTGCCAGCAGCCCCCGGTCCGCCGAGGAGCAGTTCTTC

d_call: .
j_call: TRBJ2-1
v_call: TRBV7-8
clone_size: .
cdr3_aa: CASSQGPGGNEQFF
cdr3_nt: TGTGCCAGCAGCCAGGGGCCCGGCGGCAATGAGCAGTTCTTC

d_call: .
j_call: TRBJ2-1
v_call: TRBV7-3
clone_size: many
cdr3_aa: CASSSGVYNEQFF
cdr3_nt: TGTGCCAGCAGTTCGGGGGTCTACAATGAGCAGTTCTTC

d_call: .
j_call: TRBJ2-5
v_call: TRBV24-1
clone_size: many
cdr3_aa: CATSGTKGSLETQYF
cdr3_nt: TGTGCCACCTCGGGCACTAAGGGAAGTTTGGAGACCCAGTACTTC

d_call: TRBD2
j_call: TRBJ2-5
v_call: TRBV4-3
clone_size: .
cdr3_aa: CASSPAGTETQYF
cdr3_nt: TGCGCCAGCAGCCCAGCGGGAACAGAGACCCAGTACTTC

d_call: TRBD2
j_call: TRBJ2-3
v_call: TRBV18
clone_size: few
cdr3_aa: CASSPLLAGGRTDTQYF
cdr3_nt: TGTGCCAGCTCACCGTTACTAGCGGGAGGCCGCACAGATACGCAGTATTTT

d_call: TRBD1
j_call: TRBJ2-3
v_call: TRBV3-1
clone_size: few
cdr3_aa: CASSQETWTGAPNAQYF
cdr3_nt: TGTGCCAGCAGCCAAGAGACTTGGACAGGGGCTCCTAACGCGCAGTATTTT

d_call: .
j_call: TRBJ1-1
v_call: TRBV19
clone_size: .
cdr3_aa: CASSIRDRNTEAFF
cdr3_nt: TGTGCCAGTAGTATAAGAGACAGAAACACTGAAGCTTTCTTT

d_call: TRBD1
j_call: TRBJ2-5
v_call: TRBV11-2
clone_size: .
cdr3_aa: CASSLNRGWETQYF
cdr3_nt: TGTGCCAGCAGCTTGAACAGGGGATGGGAGACCCAGTACTTC

d_call: .
j_call: TRBJ1-6
v_call: TRBV2
clone_size: .
cdr3_aa: CASSERAPYNSPLHF
cdr3_nt: TGTGCCAGCAGTGAACGGGCACCTTATAATTCACCCCTCCACTTT

d_call: .
j_call: TRBJ2-2
v_call: TRBV4-3
clone_size: few
cdr3_aa: CATSLRRANTGELFF
cdr3_nt: TGCGCCACCAGCCTACGGAGGGCGAACACCGGGGAGCTGTTTTTT

d_call: .
j_call: TRBJ2-7
v_call: TRBV27
clone_size: few
cdr3_aa: CASSPGPRYEQYF
cdr3_nt: TGTGCCAGCAGCCCAGGACCAAGATACGAGCAGTACTTC

d_call: .
j_call: TRBJ2-1
v_call: TRBV4-1
clone_size: few
cdr3_aa: CASSQEQGTPYNEQFF
cdr3_nt: TGCGCCAGCAGCCAGGAACAGGGGACTCCTTACAATGAGCAGTTCTTC

d_call: TRBD1
j_call: TRBJ2-6
v_call: TRBV12-3/TRBV12-4
clone_size: .
cdr3_aa: CASSLGAGGPSGANVLTF
cdr3_nt: TGTGCCAGCAGTTTAGGCGCAGGGGGCCCATCTGGGGCCAACGTCCTGACTTTC